The clone carrying this T cell receptor (beta chain) turned up a few times. What it binds is unknown. The data derive from a study of response to subunit inactivated influenza vaccine. Germline trimming cut 4 bases from V and 8 bases from J; bases unmatched to any gene: 8. Per the germline V gene, CDR1 is SGHRS and CDR2 is YFSETQ. This CDR3 has 14 amino acids. Study results and limitations: The authors put forward the suggestion that each seasonal influenza vaccination may bring in only a limited number of new T cells.

TCRdb re-called the RT-PCR reads with MiXCR, one entry per CDR3 protein. The sample holds 860,000 or so distinct CDR3 sequences, 21% seen once. V is TRBV5-1 and J is TRBJ1-5, with TRBD1 matching 8 bases. This specimen consisted of PBMCs from blood, obtained 4 to 6 days after vaccination. This sequence was found in a man aged 50 to 60 who received an inactivated influenza vaccine. The CDR3 reads CASSPTGGKEPQHF. The CDR3, as DNA: TGCGCCAGCAGCCCAACAGGGGGAAAGGAGCCCCAGCATTTT.